Presented here are 28 T cell receptor beta chains from one specimen sequenced in a study of cytomegalovirus exposure and HLA in healthy donors. With 60 Vbeta and 13 Jbeta primers, the PCR was carried out. Sequencing used immunoSEQ multiplex PCR; TCRdb keeps in-frame clones, though not all of them. Of roughly 100,000 clones in the sample, 75% to 85% are singletons; the top ten hold about 2.2%. Sequenced sample: PBMCs. The receptors here all came from a man aged 25-45 years in good health and CMV-seronegative.

The V and J genes are TRBV6-5 and TRBJ1-2, with D possibly being TRBD1 (6 bases). The CDR3 is 13 amino acids. The V end lost 6 bases, the J end lost 1 base, and 9 bases lay between the germline ends. CDR1 MNHEY and CDR2 SVGAGI come from the germline V gene. The CDR3 spells CASSQDSNYGYTF. CDR3 sequence (DNA): TGTGCCAGCAGCCAGGACAGTAACTATGGCTACACCTTC.

The rearrangement links TRBV5-1 to TRBJ2-1, with 7 bases aligning to TRBD1. J lost 4 bases, V lost 7 bases, and 5 bases had no gene match. Germline CDR1 reads SGHRS; CDR2 reads YFSETQ. The CDR3 consists of 13 residues. The CDR3 spells CASGRDRYNEQFF. The CDR3 DNA reads as TGCGCCAGCGGAAGGGACAGATACAATGAGCAGTTCTTC.

This clone was picked up a small number of times. The rearrangement uses TRBV4-3 and TRBJ2-1, with a weak D call TRBD2 (6 bases). The CDR3 has 16 amino acids. Germline loops: CDR1 LGHNA, CDR2 YSLEER. The ends were cut back, 0 bases at V and 6 bases at J, with 15 bases in the middle. CDR3 protein: CASSQDHAREVNEQFF. The DNA for the CDR3 is TGCGCCAGCAGCCAAGATCATGCCAGGGAGGTCAATGAGCAGTTCTTC.

The V and J genes are TRBV7-6 and TRBJ1-1, with 10 positions matching TRBD1. J lost 11 bases, V lost 5 bases, and 8 bases had no gene match. The CDR3 is 13 residues long. CDR1 and CDR2 from the germline V gene are SGHVS and FNYEAQ. The CDR3 is CASSDGQGVSAFF. Here the CDR3 DNA reads TGTGCCAGCAGCGACGGACAGGGGGTATCGGCTTTCTTT.

The CDR3 coding sequence is TGTGCCAGCAGCATGACACGGACAGGGAGATCAAACTACGAGCAGTACTTC. This gives the protein CASSMTRTGRSNYEQYF. The genes are TRBV5-5 and TRBJ2-7; 8 bases fit TRBD1. CDR1 and CDR2 (germline): SGHKS, YYEKEE (reference sequence). There are 17 residues in the CDR3. V shed 4 bases, J shed 3 bases, and the junction held 15 bases outside the gene matches. Supplemented by reference TRBV5-5 and TRBJ2-7, the full variable domain reads DAGVTQSPTHLIKTRGQQVTLRCSPISGHKSVSWYQQVLGQGPQFIFQYYEKEERGRGNFPDRFSARQFPNYSSELNVNALLLGDSALYLCASSMTRTGRSNYEQYFGPGTRLTVT.

This rearrangement joins TRBV9 to TRBJ2-3; 10 positions agree with TRBD1. The germline V gene encodes CDR1 SGDLS and CDR2 YYNGEE. This CDR3 has 17 residues. V gave up 0 bases and J gave up 5 bases; unmatched junction bases: 9. The DNA for the CDR3 is TGTGCCAGCAGCGTAGGGGCGCAGGACAGGGGGGTAGATACGCAGTATTTT. This encodes CASSVGAQDRGVDTQYF.

This chain's CDR3 is CASSATSGPYEQYF. Here the CDR3 DNA reads TGTGCCAGCAGCGCGACTAGTGGCCCCTACGAGCAGTACTTC. The V call is TRBV9, the J call TRBJ2-7; a possible D gene is TRBD2 (6 bases). V was clipped by 3 bases and J by 2 bases, with 12 bases between them. The CDR3 contains 14 residues. Germline V gives CDR1 SGDLS, CDR2 YYNGEE.

The chain employs TRBV10-3 and TRBJ2-2; TRBD2 matches at 8 bases. The CDR3 length is 16 residues. The germline gives CDR1 ENHRY, CDR2 SYGVKD. Trimming removed 3 bases from V and 6 bases from J; junction bases left unmatched: 9. In DNA, the CDR3 is TGTGCCATCAGTGACTTGGGACTAGGTGGTTCCGGGGAGCTGTTTTTT. This encodes CAISDLGLGGSGELFF.

This clone was seen once. This sequence joins TRBV7-8 and TRBJ1-1; tentative D call: TRBD1 (5 bases). Looked up from germline, CDR1 is SGHVS and CDR2 is FQNEAQ. There are 16 residues in the CDR3. V shed 1 base and J shed 5 bases, with 17 bases lying between them. The CDR3 spells CASSLGQGAGQTEAFF. The CDR3 DNA reads as TGTGCCAGCAGCTTAGGGCAGGGCGCAGGTCAGACTGAAGCTTTCTTT.

This clone was seen a few times. J is TRBJ2-3 and V is TRBV29-1; 7 nucleotides agree with TRBD2. V shed 8 bases, J shed 1 base, and the junction held 6 bases outside the gene matches. The CDR3 has 13 amino acids. CDR1 SQVTM and CDR2 ANQGSEA come from the germline V gene. CDR3 DNA sequence: TGCAGCTGGGGAGGGGCGGGCACAGATACGCAGTATTTT. Translation gives CSWGGAGTDTQYF.

The chain is built from TRBV2 and TRBJ1-1; 8 bases align to TRBD1. The germline gives CDR1 SNHLY, CDR2 FYNNEI. This CDR3 region has 13 residues. J lost 3 bases, V lost 9 bases, and 6 bases had no gene match. CDR3: CARTRGRDTEAFF. CDR3 DNA sequence: TGTGCCAGGACCAGGGGGCGAGACACTGAAGCTTTCTTT.

The chain couples TRBV5-4 to TRBJ2-7; D not certain. V gave up 0 bases and J gave up 3 bases, with 13 bases separating them. CDR3 size: 15 residues. CDR1 is SGHNT, CDR2 YYREEE, per germline (reference sequence). CDR3 in DNA: TGTGCCAGCAGCTTGGCAGGCCGATCCCTCTACGAGCAGTACTTC. This gives the protein CASSLAGRSLYEQYF.

V usage is TRBV5-1 and J usage is TRBJ1-5; TRBD1 matches at 9 bases. Germline CDR1 is SGHRS and CDR2 is YFSETQ. This CDR3 has 14 amino acids. V gave up 8 bases and J gave up 6 bases; unmatched junction bases: 9. The CDR3 loop is CAREPDRGSQPQHF. The CDR3 nucleotides are TGCGCCAGAGAACCGGACAGGGGAAGTCAGCCCCAGCATTTT.

The J gene is TRBJ2-5, the V gene TRBV7-2; 9 bases align to TRBD1. V lost 3 bases, J lost 3 bases, and 2 bases stayed unmatched. Germline-derived CDR1 and CDR2 are SGHTA and FQGNSA. CDR3 size: 14 residues. CDR3 sequence reads: CASSFGQGKETQYF. The CDR3 nucleotides read TGTGCCAGCAGCTTCGGACAGGGGAAAGAGACCCAGTACTTC.

V gene TRBV29-1 combines with J gene TRBJ2-5; 10 nucleotides line up with TRBD2. V lost 3 bases to trimming and J lost 5 bases; unmatched junction nucleotides: 6. Germline lookup yields CDR1 SQVTM and CDR2 ANQGSEA. The CDR3 is 14 amino acids. CDR3 residues: CSVDERGGKETQYF. CDR3 bases: TGCAGCGTTGATGAGCGGGGGGGGAAGGAGACCCAGTACTTC.

This clone occurred once. The V call is TRBV30, the J call TRBJ1-5; 7 bases line up with TRBD1. CDR1 is GTSNPN, CDR2 SVGIG, per germline (reference sequence). V lost 2 bases and J lost 4; bases outside the gene matches: 14. There are 17 residues in the CDR3. The CDR3 region is CAWSTPGQLPPNQPQHF. CDR3 sequence (DNA): TGTGCCTGGAGTACTCCGGGACAGCTTCCCCCAAATCAGCCCCAGCATTTT. Drawing the rest from reference TRBV30 and TRBJ1-5, the complete variable domain is SQTIHQWPATLVQPVGSPLSLECTVEGTSNPNLYWYRQAAGRGLQLLFYSVGIGQISSEVPQNLSASRPQDRQFILSSKKLLLSDSGFYLCAWSTPGQLPPNQPQHFGDGTRLSIL.

V gene TRBV5-5 combines with J gene TRBJ1-2; 10 nucleotides match TRBD1. The CDR3 has 14 residues. Germline V gene data show CDR1 as SGHKS and CDR2 as YYEKEE (reference sequence). J lost 7 bases, V lost 2 bases, and 5 bases had no gene match. The CDR3 DNA is TGTGCCAGCAGCTTCGACAGGGGGCAGGGTGGCTACACCTTC. Its protein product is CASSFDRGQGGYTF.

This clone was counted between two and nine times. The chain joins TRBV7-3 to TRBJ1-1; D gene unclear. From germline, CDR1 is SGHTA and CDR2 FQGTGA. This CDR3 contains 13 residues. V lost 5 bases and J lost 2, with 9 bases in between. CDR3: CASSLGENTEAFF. CDR3 in DNA: TGTGCCAGCAGCCTAGGAGAAAACACTGAAGCTTTCTTT.

This clone was observed a handful of times. The rearrangement uses TRBV25-1 and TRBJ2-2; 9 bases align to TRBD2. Germline lookup yields CDR1 MGHDK and CDR2 SYGVNS. The CDR3 runs to 18 residues. J gave up 8 bases and V 5 bases, and 18 bases lay outside the gene matches. The CDR3 sequence is CASSPHLGSGGILGELFF. In nucleotides, the CDR3 is TGTGCCAGCAGTCCCCACCTAGGAAGCGGGGGGATTTTGGGGGAGCTGTTTTTT.

This chain's CDR3 is CASSETGDNEKLFF. The CDR3, as DNA: TGTGCCAGCAGTGAGACAGGGGATAATGAAAAACTGTTTTTT. The chain carries TRBV9 and TRBJ1-4; TRBD1 matches 8 bases. The J segment lost 4 bases and the V segment lost 5 bases, leaving 4 bases of the junction unmatched. The CDR3 runs to 14 residues. Germline CDR1 reads SGDLS; CDR2 reads YYNGEE.

This chain uses TRBV9 with TRBJ1-3; D remains unclear. V was clipped by 7 bases and J by 8 bases, with 7 bases between them. CDR3 length equals 10 residues. The germline V gene encodes CDR1 SGDLS and CDR2 YYNGEE. The DNA for the CDR3 is TGTGCCAGCGGGCGGGACACCATATATTTT. Translation gives CASGRDTIYF.

V is TRBV7-6 and J is TRBJ2-7; the match to TRBD1 covers 8 bases. The CDR3 spans 15 residues. The V gene end was trimmed by 1 base and the J gene end by 3 bases; junction bases not matched to a gene: 5. Germline assignment: CDR1 SGHVS and CDR2 FNYEAQ. The DNA of the CDR3 is TGTGCCAGCAGCTTAGGGACAGGGTTAGGCTACGAGCAGTACTTC. It yields the protein CASSLGTGLGYEQYF.

The chain recombines TRBV5-4 with TRBJ1-3; unclear D gene. The CDR3 is made up of 12 amino acids. Germline values: CDR1 SGHNT, CDR2 YYREEE (reference sequence). V was trimmed by 4 bases and J by 8 bases, leaving 10 bases between them. The CDR3 DNA sequence: TGTGCCAGCAGCGATGACGGGGACACCATATATTTT. This sequence encodes CASSDDGDTIYF. The entire variable domain, with the rest obtained from reference TRBV5-4 and TRBJ1-3, is as follows: ETGVTQSPTHLIKTRGQQVTLRCSSQSGHNTVSWYQQALGQGPQFIFQYYREEENGRGNFPPRFSGLQFPNYSSELNVNALELDDSALYLCASSDDGDTIYFGEGSWLTVV.

This chain joins TRBV14 and TRBJ2-5; 7 bases match TRBD2. The CDR3 is made up of 16 amino acids. V dropped 4 bases and J dropped 2; count of bases not matched to a gene: 10. Germline CDR1 is SGHDN and CDR2 is FVKESK. DNA for the CDR3: TGTGCCAGCAGCCGCGTACTGGGACTATCTCAAGAGACCCAGTACTTC. Its translation is CASSRVLGLSQETQYF.

The V call is TRBV10-3, the J call TRBJ1-5; the match to TRBD1 covers 10 bases. The CDR3 contains 15 residues. V trimming: 3 bases; J trimming: 3 bases; junction bases outside the gene matches: 2. Germline CDR1 reads ENHRY; CDR2 reads SYGVKD. CDR3 DNA: TGTGCCATCAGTGACGGGACAGGGGCCAATCAGCCCCAGCATTTT. This gives the protein CAISDGTGANQPQHF.

The table lists this clone with a few counts. The V call is TRBV7-2, the J call TRBJ1-6; possible D gene TRBD1, 5 bases. This CDR3 region has 17 residues. Germline-derived CDR1 and CDR2 are SGHTA and FQGNSA. The V end lost 5 bases, the J end lost 10 bases, and 24 bases lay between the germline ends. As DNA, the CDR3 is TGTGCCAGCAGCCAACGGGGGGGGATCGGGGCAGACTCACCCCTCCACTTT. Residues: CASSQRGGIGADSPLHF.

This clone was detected only once. The J gene is TRBJ1-4, the V gene TRBV15, with TRBD1 identical over 8 bases. V lost 3 bases and J lost 1; bases outside the gene matches: 4. There are 16 residues in the CDR3. Germline loops: CDR1 LNHNV, CDR2 YYDKDF (reference sequence). The CDR3 sequence is CATSRDRVGTNEKLFF. The CDR3 region has the DNA TGTGCCACCAGCAGGGACAGGGTTGGAACTAATGAAAAACTGTTTTTT.

This chain links TRBV19 with TRBJ1-5; a possible D gene is TRBD1 (5 bases). The CDR3 has 14 amino acids. Germline V lookup: CDR1 LNHDA, CDR2 SQIVND (reference sequence). The ends were cut back, 10 bases at V and 0 bases at J, with 13 bases in the middle. The CDR3, as DNA: TGTGCCACCCAGGGTACGTATAGCAATCAGCCCCAGCATTTT. It is translated as CATQGTYSNQPQHF.